The rows below give T cell receptor beta chains drawn from one sample of a study of blood T cell repertoires in COVID-19. The data were produced by immunoSEQ multiplex PCR, yet TCRdb's version contains in-frame clones alone and is incomplete. The sample lists over 85,000 clones, 85% to 90% occurring once. Sequencing was done on a sample of peripheral blood. Source of these receptors: a woman of 80 years or more with active COVID-19. The CDR3 runs from the conserved cysteine through the conserved F or W. Fields, in order: V gene, J gene, D gene, clone size, CDR3 DNA, CDR3 protein. A D gene is named only where the DNA matches it firmly. Size tells how often a clone was seen (once, few, many) or the class of an expanded clone, and some rows leave it out.

V gene: TRBV9
J gene: TRBJ2-5
D gene: .
clone size: few
CDR3 DNA: TGTGCCAGCAGCTCCCCCACGGGACTTATAGAGACCCAGTACTTC
CDR3 protein: CASSSPTGLIETQYF

V gene: TRBV14
J gene: TRBJ2-5
D gene: TRBD1
clone size: .
CDR3 DNA: TGTGCCAGCAGCCAAGGGGACAGGGAAGAGACCCAGTACTTC
CDR3 protein: CASSQGDREETQYF

V gene: TRBV5-8
J gene: TRBJ2-1
D gene: .
clone size: .
CDR3 DNA: TGTGCCAGCAGCTCAGGTCTCTACAATGAGCAGTTCTTC
CDR3 protein: CASSSGLYNEQFF

V gene: TRBV4-1
J gene: TRBJ2-5
D gene: TRBD1
clone size: .
CDR3 DNA: TGCGCCAGCAGCCAAGAGGGACAGACCGTGGAGACCCAGTACTTC
CDR3 protein: CASSQEGQTVETQYF

V gene: TRBV7-9
J gene: TRBJ2-7
D gene: TRBD1
clone size: .
CDR3 DNA: TGTGCCAGCAGCTTGGGACAGGTCCACAACGAGCAGTACTTC
CDR3 protein: CASSLGQVHNEQYF

V gene: TRBV18
J gene: TRBJ2-2
D gene: .
clone size: .
CDR3 DNA: TGTGCCAGCTCACCCGACTGGAACACCGGGGAGCTGTTTTTT
CDR3 protein: CASSPDWNTGELFF

V gene: TRBV7-6
J gene: TRBJ2-3
D gene: .
clone size: few
CDR3 DNA: TGTGCCAGCAGCTCCCCACGCGGAGCGTCGGGCACAGATACGCAGTATTTT
CDR3 protein: CASSSPRGASGTDTQYF

V gene: TRBV3-1/TRBV3-2
J gene: TRBJ1-2
D gene: TRBD1
clone size: .
CDR3 DNA: TGTGCCAGCAACCTTGGAGGGGGCGGAAGCTATGGCTACACCTTC
CDR3 protein: CASNLGGGGSYGYTF

V gene: TRBV6-5
J gene: TRBJ2-5
D gene: TRBD2
clone size: .
CDR3 DNA: TGTGCCAGCAGTCACTCTAGCGGGAGCCAAGAGACCCAGTACTTC
CDR3 protein: CASSHSSGSQETQYF

V gene: TRBV2
J gene: TRBJ2-7
D gene: .
clone size: .
CDR3 DNA: TGTGCCAGCGGAGCACAACGCGCCTCCTACGAGCAGTACTTC
CDR3 protein: CASGAQRASYEQYF

V gene: TRBV15
J gene: TRBJ2-3
D gene: .
clone size: .
CDR3 DNA: TGTGCCACCAGCAGAGACAAGCGGGTTAGCACAGATACGCAGTATTTT
CDR3 protein: CATSRDKRVSTDTQYF

V gene: TRBV19
J gene: TRBJ2-6
D gene: TRBD1
clone size: .
CDR3 DNA: TGTGCCAGTAGTCCCAACCGGGACAGACGCTCTGGGGCCAACGTCCTGACTTTC
CDR3 protein: CASSPNRDRRSGANVLTF

V gene: TRBV3-1/TRBV3-2
J gene: TRBJ2-7
D gene: .
clone size: few
CDR3 DNA: TGTGCCAGCAGCCAAGATCAGTGCAGGGAAATTATCTACGAGCAGTACTTC
CDR3 protein: CASSQDQCREIIYEQYF

V gene: TRBV4-2
J gene: TRBJ2-2
D gene: .
clone size: .
CDR3 DNA: TGTGCCAGCAGCCTTCGAGGCACCGGGGAGCTGTTTTTT
CDR3 protein: CASSLRGTGELFF

V gene: TRBV6-5
J gene: TRBJ2-5
D gene: .
clone size: .
CDR3 DNA: TGTGCCAGCAGCAGGGGTCAAGAGACCCAGTACTTC
CDR3 protein: CASSRGQETQYF

V gene: TRBV5-1
J gene: TRBJ2-3
D gene: .
clone size: .
CDR3 DNA: TGCGCCAGCAGCTTGGTTGGGAGTGGCACAGATACGCAGTATTTT
CDR3 protein: CASSLVGSGTDTQYF

V gene: TRBV9
J gene: TRBJ1-3
D gene: TRBD1
clone size: .
CDR3 DNA: TGTGCCAGCAGCGTAGCTTTAATGGGACAGGGCGAAAACACCATATATTTT
CDR3 protein: CASSVALMGQGENTIYF

V gene: TRBV5-5
J gene: TRBJ2-4
D gene: .
clone size: .
CDR3 DNA: TGTGCCAGCAGCCCAGAAGCCAAAAACATTCAGTACTTC
CDR3 protein: CASSPEAKNIQYF

V gene: TRBV5-4
J gene: TRBJ2-2
D gene: TRBD2
clone size: .
CDR3 DNA: TGTGCCAGCAGCTTGGAGTACGGCGGGAGGGCCTCTACCGGGGAGCTGTTTTTT
CDR3 protein: CASSLEYGGRASTGELFF

V gene: TRBV7-2
J gene: TRBJ2-7
D gene: TRBD1
clone size: .
CDR3 DNA: TGTGCCAGCAGCTTCCTCGGAATCGGTGGGACAGCCGACGAGCAGTACTTC
CDR3 protein: CASSFLGIGGTADEQYF

V gene: TRBV6-5
J gene: TRBJ1-6
D gene: .
clone size: .
CDR3 DNA: TGTGCCAGCACTCGTACGATCAGGGTTTCACCCCTCCACTTT
CDR3 protein: CASTRTIRVSPLHF

V gene: TRBV11-3
J gene: TRBJ2-3
D gene: TRBD2
clone size: .
CDR3 DNA: TGTGCCAGCAGCTTAGATATACTAGCGGAGCAGTATTTT
CDR3 protein: CASSLDILAEQYF

V gene: TRBV5-1
J gene: TRBJ2-6
D gene: .
clone size: .
CDR3 DNA: TGCGCCAGCACCGTTGGGGGGACCTCTGGGGCCAACGTCCTGACTTTC
CDR3 protein: CASTVGGTSGANVLTF

V gene: TRBV5-1
J gene: TRBJ2-7
D gene: .
clone size: .
CDR3 DNA: TGCGCCAGCAGCCCCCGGTCATCCCCCGCTCACTACGAGCAGTACTTC
CDR3 protein: CASSPRSSPAHYEQYF

V gene: TRBV29-1
J gene: TRBJ2-1
D gene: .
clone size: .
CDR3 DNA: TGCAGCGCAACCGCAGGGAATCACAATGAGCAGTTCTTC
CDR3 protein: CSATAGNHNEQFF

V gene: TRBV6-6
J gene: TRBJ1-1
D gene: .
clone size: .
CDR3 DNA: TGTGCCAGCAGAGGCAGGGTCAAGGGGTTTACTGAAGCTTTCTTT
CDR3 protein: CASRGRVKGFTEAFF

V gene: TRBV7-2
J gene: TRBJ2-3
D gene: .
clone size: .
CDR3 DNA: TGTGCCAGCAGCTTAGTTATAGCAGATACGCAGTATTTT
CDR3 protein: CASSLVIADTQYF

V gene: TRBV4-3
J gene: TRBJ2-7
D gene: TRBD1
clone size: .
CDR3 DNA: TGCGCCAGCAGCCAATCTTCCGGGACAGGCTACGAGCAGTACTTC
CDR3 protein: CASSQSSGTGYEQYF

V gene: TRBV7-3
J gene: TRBJ2-1
D gene: .
clone size: .
CDR3 DNA: TGTGCCAGCAGCTTAGAGGGAGGCAATGAGCAGTTCTTC
CDR3 protein: CASSLEGGNEQFF

V gene: TRBV4-1
J gene: TRBJ2-3
D gene: TRBD2
clone size: .
CDR3 DNA: TGCGCCAGCAGCCAGGAACCTAGCGGTCGGGGAGATACGCAGTATTTT
CDR3 protein: CASSQEPSGRGDTQYF